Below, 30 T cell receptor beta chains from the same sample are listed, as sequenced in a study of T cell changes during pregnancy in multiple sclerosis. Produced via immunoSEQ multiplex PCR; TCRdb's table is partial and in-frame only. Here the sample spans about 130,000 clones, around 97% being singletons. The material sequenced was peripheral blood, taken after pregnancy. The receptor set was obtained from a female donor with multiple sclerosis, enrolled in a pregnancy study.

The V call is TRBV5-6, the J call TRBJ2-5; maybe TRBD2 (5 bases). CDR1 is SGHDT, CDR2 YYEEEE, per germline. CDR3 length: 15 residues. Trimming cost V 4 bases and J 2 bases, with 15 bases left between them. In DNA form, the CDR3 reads TGTGCCAGCAGCCCAACCCCGACTATACAAGAGACCCAGTACTTC. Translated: CASSPTPTIQETQYF.

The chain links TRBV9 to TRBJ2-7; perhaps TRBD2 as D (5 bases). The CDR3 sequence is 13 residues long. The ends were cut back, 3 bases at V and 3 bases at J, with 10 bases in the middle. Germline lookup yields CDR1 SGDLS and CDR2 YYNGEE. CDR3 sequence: CASSEDLNYEQYF. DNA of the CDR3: TGTGCCAGCAGCGAGGACTTAAACTACGAGCAGTACTTC.

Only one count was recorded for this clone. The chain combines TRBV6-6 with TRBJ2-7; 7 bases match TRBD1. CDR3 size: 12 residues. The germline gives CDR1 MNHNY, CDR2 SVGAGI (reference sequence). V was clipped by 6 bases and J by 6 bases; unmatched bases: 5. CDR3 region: CASSRDRVEQYF. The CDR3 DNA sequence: TGTGCCAGCAGCCGAGACAGGGTCGAGCAGTACTTC.

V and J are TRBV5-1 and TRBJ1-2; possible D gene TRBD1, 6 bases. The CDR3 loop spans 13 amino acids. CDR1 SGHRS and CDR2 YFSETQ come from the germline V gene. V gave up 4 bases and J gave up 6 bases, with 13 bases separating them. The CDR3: CASSEGAGDGYTF. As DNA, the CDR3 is TGCGCCAGCAGCGAGGGAGCAGGGGATGGCTACACCTTC.

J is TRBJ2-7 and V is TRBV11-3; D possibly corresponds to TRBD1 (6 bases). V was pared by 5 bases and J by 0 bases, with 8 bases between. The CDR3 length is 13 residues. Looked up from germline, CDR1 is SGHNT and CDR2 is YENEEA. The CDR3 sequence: CASSTGSSYEQYF. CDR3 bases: TGTGCCAGCAGCACAGGGAGCTCCTACGAGCAGTACTTC.

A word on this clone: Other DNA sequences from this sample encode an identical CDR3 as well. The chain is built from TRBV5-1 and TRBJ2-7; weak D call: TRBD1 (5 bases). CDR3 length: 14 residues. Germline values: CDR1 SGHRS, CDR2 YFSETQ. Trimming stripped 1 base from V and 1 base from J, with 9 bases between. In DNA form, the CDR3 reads TGCGCCAGCAGCTTGACAGGTTATTCCTACGAGCAGTACTTC. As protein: CASSLTGYSYEQYF.

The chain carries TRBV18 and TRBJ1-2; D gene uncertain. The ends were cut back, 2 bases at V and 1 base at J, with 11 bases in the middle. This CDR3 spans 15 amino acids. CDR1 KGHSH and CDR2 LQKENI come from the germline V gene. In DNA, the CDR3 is TGTGCCAGCTCACCAGGGCTCGGGGTTAACTATGGCTACACCTTC. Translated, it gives CASSPGLGVNYGYTF.

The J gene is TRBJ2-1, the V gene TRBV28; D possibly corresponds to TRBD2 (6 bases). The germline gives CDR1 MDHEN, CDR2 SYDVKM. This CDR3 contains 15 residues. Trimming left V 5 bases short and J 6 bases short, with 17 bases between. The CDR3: CASSVPAGLPNEQFF. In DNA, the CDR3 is TGTGCCAGCAGTGTCCCCGCGGGACTCCCCAATGAGCAGTTCTTC.

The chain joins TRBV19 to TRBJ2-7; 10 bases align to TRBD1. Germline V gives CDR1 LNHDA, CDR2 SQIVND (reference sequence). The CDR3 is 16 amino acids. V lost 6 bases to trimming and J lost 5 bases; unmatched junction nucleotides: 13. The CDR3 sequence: CASSPKKKTGGNEQYF. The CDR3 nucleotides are TGTGCCAGTAGCCCCAAAAAAAAGACAGGGGGCAACGAGCAGTACTTC.

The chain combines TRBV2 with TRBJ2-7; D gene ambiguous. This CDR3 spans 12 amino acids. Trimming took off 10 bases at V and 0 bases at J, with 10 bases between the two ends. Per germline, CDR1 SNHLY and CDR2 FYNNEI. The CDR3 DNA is TGTGCCACCCGCGCGGCCTCCTACGAGCAGTACTTC. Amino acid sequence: CATRAASYEQYF.

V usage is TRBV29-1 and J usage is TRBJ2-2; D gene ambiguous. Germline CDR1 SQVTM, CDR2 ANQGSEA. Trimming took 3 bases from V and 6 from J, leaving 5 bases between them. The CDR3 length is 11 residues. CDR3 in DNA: TGCAGCGTTGAGTCTCCCGGGGAGCTGTTTTTT. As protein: CSVESPGELFF.

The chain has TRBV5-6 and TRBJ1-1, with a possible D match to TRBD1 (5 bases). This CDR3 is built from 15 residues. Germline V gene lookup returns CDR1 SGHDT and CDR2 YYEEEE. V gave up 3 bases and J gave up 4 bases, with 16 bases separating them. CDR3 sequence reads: CASSSLGGMGTEAFF. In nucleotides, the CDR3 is TGTGCCAGCAGCTCACTCGGGGGGATGGGCACTGAAGCTTTCTTT.

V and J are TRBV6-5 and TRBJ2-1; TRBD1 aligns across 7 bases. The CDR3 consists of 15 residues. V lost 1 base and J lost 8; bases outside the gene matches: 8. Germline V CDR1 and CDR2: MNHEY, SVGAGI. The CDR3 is CASSYLNYRGYEQFF. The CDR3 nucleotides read TGTGCCAGCAGTTACTTAAACTACAGGGGCTATGAGCAGTTCTTC.

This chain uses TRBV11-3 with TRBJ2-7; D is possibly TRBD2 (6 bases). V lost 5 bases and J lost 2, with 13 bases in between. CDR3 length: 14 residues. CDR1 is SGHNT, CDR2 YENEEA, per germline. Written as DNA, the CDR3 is TGTGCCAGCAGCCCGGGGGAGCCTCCCTACGAGCAGTACTTC. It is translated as CASSPGEPPYEQYF.

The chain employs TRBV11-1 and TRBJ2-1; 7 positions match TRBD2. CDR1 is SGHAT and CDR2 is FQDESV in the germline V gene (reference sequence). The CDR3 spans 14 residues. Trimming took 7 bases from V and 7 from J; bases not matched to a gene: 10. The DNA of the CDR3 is TGTGCCAGCAACGGACTAGGCCTTCCTAATGAGCAGTTCTTC. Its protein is CASNGLGLPNEQFF.

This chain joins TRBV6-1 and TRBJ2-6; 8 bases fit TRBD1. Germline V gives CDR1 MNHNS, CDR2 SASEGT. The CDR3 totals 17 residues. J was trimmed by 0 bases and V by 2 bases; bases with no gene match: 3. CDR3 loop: CASSESGGISGANVLTF. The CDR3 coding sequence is TGTGCCAGCAGTGAATCAGGGGGCATCTCTGGGGCCAACGTCCTGACTTTC.

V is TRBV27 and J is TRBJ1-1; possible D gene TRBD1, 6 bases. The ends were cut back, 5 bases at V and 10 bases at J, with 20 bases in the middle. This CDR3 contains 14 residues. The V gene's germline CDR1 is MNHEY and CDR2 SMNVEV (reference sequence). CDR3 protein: CASSLGQPTEGAFF. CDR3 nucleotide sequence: TGTGCCAGCAGTCTAGGACAGCCCACCGAGGGAGCTTTCTTT.

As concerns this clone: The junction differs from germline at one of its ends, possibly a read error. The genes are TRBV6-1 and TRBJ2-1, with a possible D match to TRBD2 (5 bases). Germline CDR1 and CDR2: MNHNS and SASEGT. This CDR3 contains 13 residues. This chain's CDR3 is CASSEVGESHTLF. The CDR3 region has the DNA TGTGCCAGCAGTGAAGTGGGAGAGAGCCATACGCTCTTC.

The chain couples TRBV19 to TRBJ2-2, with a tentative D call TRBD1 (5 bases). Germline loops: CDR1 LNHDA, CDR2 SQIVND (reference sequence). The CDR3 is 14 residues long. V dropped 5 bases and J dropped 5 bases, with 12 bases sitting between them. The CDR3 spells CASSPSKGTGELFF. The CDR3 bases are TGTGCCAGTAGTCCCTCAAAGGGGACCGGGGAGCTGTTTTTT.

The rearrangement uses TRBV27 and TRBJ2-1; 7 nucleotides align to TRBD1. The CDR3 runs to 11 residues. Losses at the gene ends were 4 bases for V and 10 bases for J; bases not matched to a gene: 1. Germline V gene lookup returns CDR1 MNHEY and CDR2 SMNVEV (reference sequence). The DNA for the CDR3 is TGTGCCAGCAGTTCAGGGGGAGAGCAGTTCTTC. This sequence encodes CASSSGGEQFF.

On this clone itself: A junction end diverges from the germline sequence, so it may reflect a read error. This CDR3 reads CASGDNLVSRNEQFF. As DNA, the CDR3 is TGTGCCAGCGGTGACAATCTAGTCTCTAGAAATGAGCAGTTCTTC. V usage is TRBV6-1 and J usage is TRBJ2-1, with no clear D. The length of the CDR3 is 15 residues. Germline lookup yields CDR1 MNHNS and CDR2 SASEGT.

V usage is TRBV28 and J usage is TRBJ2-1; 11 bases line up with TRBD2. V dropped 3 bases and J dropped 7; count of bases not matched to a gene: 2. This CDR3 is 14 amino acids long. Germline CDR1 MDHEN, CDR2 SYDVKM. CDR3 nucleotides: TGTGCCAGCAGTTTTCGACTAGCGGGGAATGAGCAGTTCTTC. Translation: CASSFRLAGNEQFF.

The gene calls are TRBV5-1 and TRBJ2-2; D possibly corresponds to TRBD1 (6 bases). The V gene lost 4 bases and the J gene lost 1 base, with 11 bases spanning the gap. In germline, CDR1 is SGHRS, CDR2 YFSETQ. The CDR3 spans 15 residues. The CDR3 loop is CASSGSTGNTGELFF. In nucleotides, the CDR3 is TGCGCCAGCAGCGGATCGACAGGGAACACCGGGGAGCTGTTTTTT.

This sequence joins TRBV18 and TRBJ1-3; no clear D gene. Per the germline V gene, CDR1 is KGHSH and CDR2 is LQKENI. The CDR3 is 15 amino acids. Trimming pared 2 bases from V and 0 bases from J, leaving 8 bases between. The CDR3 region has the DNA TGTGCCAGCTCACCAGAGCCTCGCTCTGGAAACACCATATATTTT. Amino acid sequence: CASSPEPRSGNTIYF. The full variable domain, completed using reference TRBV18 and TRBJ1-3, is NAGVMQNPRHLVRRRGQEARLRCSPMKGHSHVYWYRQLPEEGLKFMVYLQKENIIDESGMPKERFSAEFPKEGPSILRIQQVVRGDSAAYFCASSPEPRSGNTIYFGEGSWLTVV.

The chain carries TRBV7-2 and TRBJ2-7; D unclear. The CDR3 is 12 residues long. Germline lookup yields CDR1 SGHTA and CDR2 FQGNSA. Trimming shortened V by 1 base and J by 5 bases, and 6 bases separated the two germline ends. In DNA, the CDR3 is TGTGCCAGCAGCTTAGGAGGTCACGAGCAGTACTTC. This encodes CASSLGGHEQYF.

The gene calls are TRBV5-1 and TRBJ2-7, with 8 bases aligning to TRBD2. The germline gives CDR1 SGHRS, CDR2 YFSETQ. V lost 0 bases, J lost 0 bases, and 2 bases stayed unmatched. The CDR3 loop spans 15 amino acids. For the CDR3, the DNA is TGCGCCAGCAGCTTGGTCGCGGGAGGCTCCTACGAGCAGTACTTC. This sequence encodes CASSLVAGGSYEQYF.

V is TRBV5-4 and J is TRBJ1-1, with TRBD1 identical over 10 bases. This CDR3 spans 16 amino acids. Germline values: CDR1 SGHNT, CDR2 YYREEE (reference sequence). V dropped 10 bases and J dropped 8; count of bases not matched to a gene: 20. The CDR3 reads CAEDEGQGLPPAEAFF. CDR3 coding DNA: TGTGCCGAAGATGAGGGACAGGGGCTACCCCCCGCCGAAGCTTTCTTT.

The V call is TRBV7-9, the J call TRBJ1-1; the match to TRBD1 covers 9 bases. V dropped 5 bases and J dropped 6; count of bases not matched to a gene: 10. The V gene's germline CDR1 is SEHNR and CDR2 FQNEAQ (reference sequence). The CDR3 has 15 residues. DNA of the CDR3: TGTGCCAGCAGCCCCTTTCCGGGACAGGGAGCTGAAGCTTTCTTT. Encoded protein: CASSPFPGQGAEAFF.

CDR3 protein: CASSPNPGGYEQYF. The DNA of the CDR3 is TGTGCCAGCTCACCAAATCCAGGGGGCTACGAGCAGTACTTC. The genes are TRBV18 and TRBJ2-7; the match to TRBD1 covers 7 bases. V lost 2 bases and J lost 3; bases outside the gene matches: 4. The germline V gene encodes CDR1 KGHSH and CDR2 LQKENI. The CDR3 contains 14 residues.

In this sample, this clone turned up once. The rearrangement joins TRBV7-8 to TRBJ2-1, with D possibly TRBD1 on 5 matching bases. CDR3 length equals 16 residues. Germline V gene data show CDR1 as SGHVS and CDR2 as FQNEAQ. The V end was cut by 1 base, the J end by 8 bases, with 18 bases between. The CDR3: CASSLGTGLRGYEQFF. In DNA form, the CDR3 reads TGTGCCAGCAGCTTAGGAACAGGCCTAAGGGGCTATGAGCAGTTCTTC.